The 21 T cell receptor beta chains below come from one sample, sequenced in a study of T cells after yellow fever vaccination. TCRdb passed the 5' RACE reads through MiXCR, listing each CDR3 protein once. The sample shows approximately 250,000 distinct CDR3 sequences, around 3.5% of them seen only once. The sample consisted of PBMCs, taken 15 days after the yellow fever booster vaccination. All receptors derive from a man aged 18 to 35 who received the YFV17D yellow fever vaccine.

This clonotype occurred many times. The chain employs TRBV5-4 and TRBJ2-5, with 7 nucleotides matching TRBD1. Germline CDR1 SGHNT, CDR2 YYREEE (reference sequence). CDR3 length: 14 residues. V lost 0 bases and J lost 1; bases outside the gene matches: 0. CDR3 loop: CASSLGDSQETQYF. DNA for the CDR3: TGTGCCAGCAGCTTGGGGGACAGCCAAGAGACCCAGTACTTC. Complete variable domain (other parts from reference TRBV5-4 and TRBJ2-5): ETGVTQSPTHLIKTRGQQVTLRCSSQSGHNTVSWYQQALGQGPQFIFQYYREEENGRGNFPPRFSGLQFPNYSSELNVNALELDDSALYLCASSLGDSQETQYFGPGTRLLVL.

This clonotype has ten or more counts. The chain employs TRBV21-1 and TRBJ1-1. TRBV21-1 corresponds to a pseudogene. The CDR3 runs 14 residues. The CDR3 sequence: CASSYRQVGTEAFF. In DNA form, the CDR3 reads TGTGCCAGCAGCTACCGGCAGGTGGGCACTGAAGCTTTCTTT.

This chain links TRBV4-3 with TRBJ1-2; 7 bases agree with TRBD1. This CDR3 is 16 amino acids long. CDR1 LGHNA and CDR2 YSLEER come from the germline V gene. V dropped 0 bases and J dropped 4; count of bases not matched to a gene: 8. CDR3 coding DNA: TGCGCCAGCAGCCAAGATCCAGTAACAGGGGTCTATGGCTACACCTTC. It encodes CASSQDPVTGVYGYTF.

This clonotype was detected many times. The chain combines TRBV20-1 with TRBJ1-2, with D perhaps matching TRBD1 (5 bases). Trimming pared 0 bases from V and 9 bases from J, leaving 14 bases between. This CDR3 spans 13 amino acids. The germline V gene has CDR1 DFQATT and CDR2 SNEGSKA (reference sequence). The CDR3 DNA reads TGCAGTGCTAGAGATCCCAGGGCGAGTCGCTACACCTTC. Amino acid sequence: CSARDPRASRYTF.

This clonotype was detected many times. The rearrangement links TRBV7-9 to TRBJ2-5; 8 bases line up with TRBD1. With 5 bases clipped from V and 4 bases from J, the junction kept 3 bases outside the gene matches. This CDR3 spans 13 amino acids. Germline V gene sequence: CDR1 SEHNR, CDR2 FQNEAQ (reference sequence). The CDR3 loop is CASSQGAAETQYF. The CDR3, as DNA: TGTGCCAGCAGCCAGGGGGCCGCAGAGACCCAGTACTTC.

This clonotype came up many times. V gene TRBV6-6 combines with J gene TRBJ1-4; perhaps TRBD1 as D (5 bases). Germline loops: CDR1 MNHNY, CDR2 SVGAGI (reference sequence). Trimming stripped 6 bases from V and 8 bases from J, with 22 bases between. The CDR3 has 16 residues. CDR3 protein: CASSGAGHREEEKLFF. CDR3 DNA: TGTGCCAGCAGCGGGGCGGGGCACCGGGAGGAGGAAAAACTGTTTTTT.

There are many counts of this clonotype. J is TRBJ2-3 and V is TRBV2; 10 nucleotides match TRBD2. Germline trimming cut 2 bases from V and 7 bases from J; bases unmatched to any gene: 9. The V gene's germline CDR1 is SNHLY and CDR2 FYNNEI. The CDR3 sequence is 16 residues long. CDR3 coding DNA: TGTGCCAGCAGTGAATCCCCCAGCGGGGGGGCGTATACGCAGTATTTT. Translation gives CASSESPSGGAYTQYF.

This clonotype showed up many times. This CDR3 is CASSPQTQKLFF. The CDR3 region has the DNA TGTGCCAGCAGTCCACAAACACAGAAACTGTTTTTT. V and J are TRBV12-3 or TRBV12-4 and TRBJ1-4, with D hard to call. The CDR3 has 12 amino acids. Trimming cost V 5 bases and J 11 bases, with 12 bases left between them.

There are many counts of this clonotype. CDR3 residues: CASSLSSPPYEQYF. CDR3 nucleotides: TGCGCCAGCAGCCTGTCCTCGCCTCCCTACGAGCAGTACTTC. V gene TRBV5-1 combines with J gene TRBJ2-7, with no clear D. The CDR3 sequence is 14 residues long. Trimming took 4 bases from V and 2 from J, leaving 13 bases between them. The germline V gene encodes CDR1 SGHRS and CDR2 YFSETQ.

Many counts were recorded for this clonotype. The chain employs TRBV4-3 and TRBJ2-1; 9 nucleotides match TRBD1. Germline trimming cut 4 bases from V and 5 bases from J; bases unmatched to any gene: 9. CDR1 is LGHNA, CDR2 YSLEER, per germline. The CDR3 is 16 amino acids. Here the CDR3 DNA reads TGCGCCAGCAGCCGGAAGACAGGGGGAGGGGACAATGAGCAGTTCTTC. This translates into CASSRKTGGGDNEQFF.

This clonotype was observed many times. This sequence joins TRBV7-2 and TRBJ2-2; 13 bases line up with TRBD2. Unmatched junction bases numbered 4, after V lost 1 base and J lost 11 bases. CDR1 is SGHTA and CDR2 is FQGNSA in the germline V gene. This CDR3 has 15 residues. As DNA, the CDR3 is TGTGCCAGCAGCTTAGGGGGACTAGCGGGGCTCGAGCTGTTTTTT. Translation: CASSLGGLAGLELFF.

The sample holds many counts of this clonotype. The rearrangement joins TRBV5-1 to TRBJ2-2, with TRBD2 as a possible D gene (6 bases). This CDR3 comprises 17 residues. Trimming shortened V by 6 bases and J by 4 bases, and 22 bases separated the two germline ends. Germline assignment: CDR1 SGHRS and CDR2 YFSETQ. Written as DNA, the CDR3 is TGCGCCAGCACCTACAACGGGGCCCGGGGAGGCACCGGGGAGCTGTTTTTT. Translation gives CASTYNGARGGTGELFF.

This clonotype was found many times. V usage is TRBV19 and J usage is TRBJ1-5; D remains ambiguous. This CDR3 is 14 amino acids long. V was trimmed by 8 bases and J by 0 bases, leaving 11 bases between them. CDR1 is LNHDA and CDR2 is SQIVND in the germline V gene (reference sequence). CDR3 in DNA: TGTGCCAGTCTGGACCTTTATAGCAATCAGCCCCAGCATTTT. Its translation is CASLDLYSNQPQHF.

The sample holds many counts of this clonotype. The CDR3 loop reads CSARADRGNSPLHF. Here the CDR3 DNA reads TGCAGTGCTAGAGCCGACAGGGGAAATTCACCCCTCCACTTT. The gene calls are TRBV20-1 and TRBJ1-6, with 8 bases matching TRBD1. This CDR3 comprises 14 residues. Trimming at V came to 1 base and at J to 7 bases, leaving 3 bases not matched to a gene. In germline, CDR1 is DFQATT, CDR2 SNEGSKA (reference sequence).

At least ten counts were recorded for this clonotype. The chain has TRBV7-2 and TRBJ1-4; 10 positions agree with TRBD1. The CDR3 runs 18 residues. CDR1 and CDR2 (germline): SGHTA, FQGNSA. V gave up 5 bases and J gave up 6 bases; unmatched junction bases: 15. CDR3 nucleotide sequence: TGTGCCAGCAGCCCAGCAAGGGGACAGGGGCCTTATTATGAAAAACTGTTTTTT. It yields the protein CASSPARGQGPYYEKLFF.

Regarding this clonotype: A much larger clone differs by one base, so this may be a read error. The V call is TRBV7-2, the J call TRBJ1-1; TRBD1 agrees at 7 bases. Unmatched junction bases numbered 6, after V lost 5 bases and J lost 6 bases. Germline V gives CDR1 SGHTA, CDR2 FQGNSA. The CDR3 totals 13 residues. The CDR3 DNA reads as TGTGCCAGCAGCACAGGGGCAAACTCTGAAGCTTTCTTT. Encoded protein: CASSTGANSEAFF.

This clonotype has at least ten counts. J is TRBJ1-1 and V is TRBV27, with 8 bases lining up with TRBD1. Germline V gene sequence: CDR1 MNHEY, CDR2 SMNVEV (reference sequence). The CDR3 covers 13 residues. Unmatched junction bases numbered 4, after V lost 3 bases and J lost 7 bases. CDR3 nucleotide sequence: TGTGCCAGCAGTTTTAGGACAGGGAGTGAAGCTTTCTTT. Protein sequence: CASSFRTGSEAFF.

This clonotype has at least ten counts. The chain employs TRBV24-1 and TRBJ1-5, with TRBD1 identical over 7 bases. Germline V CDR1 and CDR2: KGHDR, SFDVKD. This CDR3 is 17 amino acids long. Germline trimming cut 4 bases from V and 3 bases from J; bases unmatched to any gene: 11. The CDR3 is CATSDPRQGGSNQPQHF. CDR3 in DNA: TGTGCCACCAGTGACCCTCGACAGGGCGGTTCCAATCAGCCCCAGCATTTT.

This clonotype was seen many times. This chain links TRBV27 with TRBJ1-1, with no clear D. This CDR3 has 12 residues. Trimming removed 7 bases at V and 1 base at J, with 7 bases between. Per germline, CDR1 MNHEY and CDR2 SMNVEV (reference sequence). CDR3 in amino acids: CASTDGNTEAFF. The DNA for the CDR3 is TGTGCCAGCACAGACGGGAACACTGAAGCTTTCTTT.

This clonotype was counted many times. The chain joins TRBV7-2 to TRBJ1-1; D perhaps matches TRBD1 (5 bases). This CDR3 comprises 13 residues. Trimming cost V 5 bases and J 12 bases, with 19 bases left between them. The germline V gene has CDR1 SGHTA and CDR2 FQGNSA. DNA of the CDR3: TGTGCCAGCAGCCCTATTTTAGACGGGACTCCTTTCTTT. Its translation: CASSPILDGTPFF.

This clonotype was counted at least ten times. A read error may account for a junction end that differs from germline. The rearrangement uses TRBV7-9 and TRBJ2-5; D is uncertain. There are 16 residues in the CDR3. Germline V gene sequence: CDR1 SEHNR, CDR2 FQNEAQ (reference sequence). This CDR3 reads CASRLGKAGSVETQYF. CDR3 nucleotides: TGTGCCAGCAGGTTAGGGAAGGCCGGGTCCGTAGAGACCCAGTACTTC.